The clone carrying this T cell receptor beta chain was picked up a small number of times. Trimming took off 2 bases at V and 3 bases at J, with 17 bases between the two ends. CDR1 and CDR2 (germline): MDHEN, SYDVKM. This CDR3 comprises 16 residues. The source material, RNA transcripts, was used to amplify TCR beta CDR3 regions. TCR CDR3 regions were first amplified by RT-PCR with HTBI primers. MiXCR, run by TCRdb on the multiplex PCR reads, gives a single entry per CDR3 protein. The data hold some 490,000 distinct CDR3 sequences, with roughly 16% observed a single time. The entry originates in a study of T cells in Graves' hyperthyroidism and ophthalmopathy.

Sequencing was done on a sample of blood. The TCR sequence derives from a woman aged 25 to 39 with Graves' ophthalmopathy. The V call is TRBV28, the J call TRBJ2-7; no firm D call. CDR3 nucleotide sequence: TGTGCCAGCAGTTTAGCAAGCGAAGCTTCTATCTACGAGCAGTACTTC. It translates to CASSLASEASIYEQYF.